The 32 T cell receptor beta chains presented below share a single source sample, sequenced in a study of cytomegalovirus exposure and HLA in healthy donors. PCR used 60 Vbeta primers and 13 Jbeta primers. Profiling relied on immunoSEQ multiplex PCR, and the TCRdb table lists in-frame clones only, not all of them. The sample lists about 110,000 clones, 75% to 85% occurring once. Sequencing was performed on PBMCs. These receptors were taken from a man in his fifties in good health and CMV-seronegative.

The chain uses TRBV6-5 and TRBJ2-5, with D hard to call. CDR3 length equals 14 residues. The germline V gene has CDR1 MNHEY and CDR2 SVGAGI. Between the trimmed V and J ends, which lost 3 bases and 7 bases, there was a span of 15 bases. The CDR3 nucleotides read TGTGCCAGCAGTTATAATGCAGGATCCGGGACCCAGTACTTC. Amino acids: CASSYNAGSGTQYF.

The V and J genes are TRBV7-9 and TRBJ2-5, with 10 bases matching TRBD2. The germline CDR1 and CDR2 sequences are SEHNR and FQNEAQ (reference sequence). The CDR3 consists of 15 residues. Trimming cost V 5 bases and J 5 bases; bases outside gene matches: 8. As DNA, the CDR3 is TGTGCCAGCAGCCTAGGAGCGGGGGGGAGGGAGACCCAGTACTTC. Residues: CASSLGAGGRETQYF.

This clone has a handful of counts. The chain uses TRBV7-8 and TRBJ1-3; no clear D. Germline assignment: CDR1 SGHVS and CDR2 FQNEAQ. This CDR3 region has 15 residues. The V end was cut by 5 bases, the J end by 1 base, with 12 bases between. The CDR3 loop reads CASSTQVISGNTIYF. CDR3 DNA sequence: TGTGCCAGCAGCACGCAGGTTATTTCTGGAAACACCATATATTTT.

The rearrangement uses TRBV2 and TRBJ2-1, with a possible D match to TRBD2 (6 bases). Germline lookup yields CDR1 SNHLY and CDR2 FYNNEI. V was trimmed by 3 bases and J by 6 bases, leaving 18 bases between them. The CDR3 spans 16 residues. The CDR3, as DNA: TGTGCCAGCAGTGATGCGGGACGCCGAGCCGCCAATGAGCAGTTCTTC. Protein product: CASSDAGRRAANEQFF. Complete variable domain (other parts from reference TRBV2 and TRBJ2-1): EPEVTQTPSHQVTQMGQEVILRCVPISNHLYFYWYRQILGQKVEFLVSFYNNEISEKSEIFDDQFSVERPDGSNFTLKIRSTKLEDSAMYFCASSDAGRRAANEQFFGPGTRLTVL.

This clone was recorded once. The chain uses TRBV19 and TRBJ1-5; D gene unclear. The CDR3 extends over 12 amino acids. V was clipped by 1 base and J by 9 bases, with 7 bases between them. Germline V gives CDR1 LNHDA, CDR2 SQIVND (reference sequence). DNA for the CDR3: TGTGCCAGTAGTATAGCTGGGCTGCCCCAGCATTTT. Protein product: CASSIAGLPQHF.

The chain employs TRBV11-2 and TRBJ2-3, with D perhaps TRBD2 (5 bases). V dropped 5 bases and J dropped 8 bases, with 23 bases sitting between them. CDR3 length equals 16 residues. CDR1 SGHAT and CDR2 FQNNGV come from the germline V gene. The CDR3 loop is CASSAGTAARSGTQYF. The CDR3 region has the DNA TGTGCCAGCAGCGCGGGCACGGCTGCCCGATCGGGTACGCAGTATTTT.

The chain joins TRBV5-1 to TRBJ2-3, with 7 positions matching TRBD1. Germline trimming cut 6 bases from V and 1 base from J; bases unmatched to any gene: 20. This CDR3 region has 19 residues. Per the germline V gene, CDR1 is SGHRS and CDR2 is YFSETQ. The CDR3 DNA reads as TGCGCCAGCATGCTTACCACAGGGGCGCTTGCCCGGGGCACAGATACGCAGTATTTT. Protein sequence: CASMLTTGALARGTDTQYF.

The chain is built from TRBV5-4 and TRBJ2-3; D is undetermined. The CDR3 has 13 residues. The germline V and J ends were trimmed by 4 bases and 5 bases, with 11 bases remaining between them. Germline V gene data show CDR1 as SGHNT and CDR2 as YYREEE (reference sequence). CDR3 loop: CASSREPRDTQYF. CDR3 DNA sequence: TGTGCCAGCAGCAGAGAGCCACGAGATACGCAGTATTTT.

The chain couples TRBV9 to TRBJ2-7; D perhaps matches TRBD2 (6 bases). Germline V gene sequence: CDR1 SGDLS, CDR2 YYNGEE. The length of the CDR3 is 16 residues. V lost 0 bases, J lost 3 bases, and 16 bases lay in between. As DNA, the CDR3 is TGTGCCAGCAGCGTAGGGTCCATGCCGCGGGGCTACGAGCAGTACTTC. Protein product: CASSVGSMPRGYEQYF.

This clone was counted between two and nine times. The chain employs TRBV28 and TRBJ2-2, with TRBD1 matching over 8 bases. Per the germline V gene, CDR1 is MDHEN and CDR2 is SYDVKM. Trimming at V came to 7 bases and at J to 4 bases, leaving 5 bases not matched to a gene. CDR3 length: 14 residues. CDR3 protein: CASIPDRATGELFF. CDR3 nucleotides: TGTGCCAGCATTCCGGACAGGGCCACCGGGGAGCTGTTTTTT.

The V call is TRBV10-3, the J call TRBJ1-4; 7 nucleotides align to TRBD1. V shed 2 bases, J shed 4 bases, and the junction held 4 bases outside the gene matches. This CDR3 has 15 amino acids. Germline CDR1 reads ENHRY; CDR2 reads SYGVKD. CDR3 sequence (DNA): TGTGCCATCAGTGAGGGCGGGACAGTTAATGAAAAACTGTTTTTT. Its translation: CAISEGGTVNEKLFF.

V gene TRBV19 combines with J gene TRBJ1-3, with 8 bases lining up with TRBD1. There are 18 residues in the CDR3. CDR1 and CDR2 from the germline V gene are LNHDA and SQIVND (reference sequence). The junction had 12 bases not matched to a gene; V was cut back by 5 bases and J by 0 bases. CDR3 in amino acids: CASSPGTGQLYSGNTIYF. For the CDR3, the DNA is TGTGCCAGTAGTCCTGGGACAGGTCAGCTTTACTCTGGAAACACCATATATTTT.

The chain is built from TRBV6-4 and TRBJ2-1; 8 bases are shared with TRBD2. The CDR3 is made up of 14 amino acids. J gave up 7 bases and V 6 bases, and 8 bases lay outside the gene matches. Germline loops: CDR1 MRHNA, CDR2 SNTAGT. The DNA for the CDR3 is TGTGCCAGCAGAAGAAGCGGGGGCGGGAATGAGCAGTTCTTC. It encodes CASRRSGGGNEQFF.

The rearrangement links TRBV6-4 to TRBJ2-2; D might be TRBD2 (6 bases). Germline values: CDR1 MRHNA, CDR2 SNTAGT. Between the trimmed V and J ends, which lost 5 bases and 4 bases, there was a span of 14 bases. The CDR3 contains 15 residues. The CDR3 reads CASSPRDGSTGELFF. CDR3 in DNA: TGTGCCAGCAGTCCCAGGGACGGGAGCACCGGGGAGCTGTTTTTT.

As DNA, the CDR3 is TGTGCCAGCAGCTTAGAAAGCAGGGGTCAGCCCCAGCATTTT. Its translation is CASSLESRGQPQHF. The gene calls are TRBV7-8 and TRBJ1-5; a weak D match, TRBD1 (6 bases). The CDR3 is 14 amino acids. Germline CDR1 reads SGHVS; CDR2 reads FQNEAQ. V was pared by 1 base and J by 6 bases, with 10 bases between.

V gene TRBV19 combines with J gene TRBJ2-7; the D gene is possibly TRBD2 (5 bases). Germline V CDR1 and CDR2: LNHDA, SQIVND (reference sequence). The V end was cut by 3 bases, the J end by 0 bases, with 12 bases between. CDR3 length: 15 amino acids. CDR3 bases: TGTGCCAGTAGTATCTCGGGGTTCCTCTCCTACGAGCAGTACTTC. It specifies CASSISGFLSYEQYF.

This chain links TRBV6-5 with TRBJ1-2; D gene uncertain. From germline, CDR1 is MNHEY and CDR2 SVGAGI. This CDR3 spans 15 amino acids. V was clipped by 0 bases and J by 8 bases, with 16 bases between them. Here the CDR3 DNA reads TGTGCCAGCAGTTACTCGATCCCAAAATCTGGCGGCTACACCTTC. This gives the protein CASSYSIPKSGGYTF.

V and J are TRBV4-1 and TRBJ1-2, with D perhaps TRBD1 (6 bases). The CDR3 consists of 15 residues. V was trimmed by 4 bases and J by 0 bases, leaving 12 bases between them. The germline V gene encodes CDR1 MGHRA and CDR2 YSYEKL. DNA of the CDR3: TGCGCCAGCAGCCTTGGGACAACAGCTAACTATGGCTACACCTTC. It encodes CASSLGTTANYGYTF.

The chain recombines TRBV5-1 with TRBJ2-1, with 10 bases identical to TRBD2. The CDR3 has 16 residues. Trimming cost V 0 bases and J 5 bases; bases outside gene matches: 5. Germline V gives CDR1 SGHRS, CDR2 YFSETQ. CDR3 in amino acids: CASSLAPSGGDNEQFF. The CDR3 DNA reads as TGCGCCAGCAGCTTGGCACCCAGCGGGGGGGACAATGAGCAGTTCTTC.

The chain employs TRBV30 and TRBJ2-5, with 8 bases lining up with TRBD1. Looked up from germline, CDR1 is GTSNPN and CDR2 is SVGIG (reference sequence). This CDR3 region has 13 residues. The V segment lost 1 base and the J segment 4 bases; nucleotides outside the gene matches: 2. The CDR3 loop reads CAWSATGGETQYF. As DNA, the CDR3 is TGTGCCTGGAGTGCCACAGGGGGAGAGACCCAGTACTTC.

The CDR3 sequence is CASSLVGDRERTQYF. DNA for the CDR3: TGTGCCAGCAGCTTAGTAGGGGACAGGGAGCGGACCCAGTACTTC. The V and J genes are TRBV7-2 and TRBJ2-5, with 9 nucleotides matching TRBD1. V lost 1 base and J lost 7; bases outside the gene matches: 7. Germline-derived CDR1 and CDR2 are SGHTA and FQGNSA. This CDR3 contains 15 residues.

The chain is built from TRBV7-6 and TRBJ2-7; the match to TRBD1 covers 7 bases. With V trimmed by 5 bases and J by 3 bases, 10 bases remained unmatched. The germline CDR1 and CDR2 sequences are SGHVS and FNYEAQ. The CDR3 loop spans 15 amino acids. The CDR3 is CASSPETGSRYEQYF. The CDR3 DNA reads TGTGCCAGCAGCCCTGAGACAGGGTCTCGCTACGAGCAGTACTTC.

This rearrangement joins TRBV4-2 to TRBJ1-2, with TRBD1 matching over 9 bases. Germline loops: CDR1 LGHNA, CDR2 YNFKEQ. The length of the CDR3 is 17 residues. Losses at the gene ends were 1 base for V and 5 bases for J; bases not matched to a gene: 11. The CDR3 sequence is CASSQVSGDRVLYGYTF. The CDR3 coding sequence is TGTGCCAGCAGCCAAGTCTCCGGGGACAGGGTTTTATATGGCTACACCTTC.

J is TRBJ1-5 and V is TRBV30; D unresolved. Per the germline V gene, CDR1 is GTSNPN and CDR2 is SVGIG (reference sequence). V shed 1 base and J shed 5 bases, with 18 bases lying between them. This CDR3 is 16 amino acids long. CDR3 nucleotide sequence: TGTGCCTGGAGTGGCCCAGGCGGGTTTGAGGATCAGCCCCAGCATTTT. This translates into CAWSGPGGFEDQPQHF.

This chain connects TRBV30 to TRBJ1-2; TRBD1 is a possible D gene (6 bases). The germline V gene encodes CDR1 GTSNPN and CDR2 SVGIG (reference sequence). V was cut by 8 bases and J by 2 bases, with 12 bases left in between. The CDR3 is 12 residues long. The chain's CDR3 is CARGHQNYGYTF. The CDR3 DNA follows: TGTGCCCGGGGACACCAAAACTATGGCTACACCTTC.

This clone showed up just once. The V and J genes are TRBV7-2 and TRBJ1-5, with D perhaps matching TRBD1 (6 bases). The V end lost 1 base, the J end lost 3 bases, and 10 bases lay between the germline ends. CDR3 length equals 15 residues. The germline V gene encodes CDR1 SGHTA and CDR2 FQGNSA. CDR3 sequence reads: CASSLGGGPNQPQHF. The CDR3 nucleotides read TGTGCCAGCAGCTTAGGCGGGGGCCCCAATCAGCCCCAGCATTTT.

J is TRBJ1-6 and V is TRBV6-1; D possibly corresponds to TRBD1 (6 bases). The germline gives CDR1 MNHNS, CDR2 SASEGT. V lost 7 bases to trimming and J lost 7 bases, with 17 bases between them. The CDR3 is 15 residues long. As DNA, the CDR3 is TGTGCCAGCATTCCGGATAGGGGGATGAATTCACCCCTCCACTTT. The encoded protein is CASIPDRGMNSPLHF.

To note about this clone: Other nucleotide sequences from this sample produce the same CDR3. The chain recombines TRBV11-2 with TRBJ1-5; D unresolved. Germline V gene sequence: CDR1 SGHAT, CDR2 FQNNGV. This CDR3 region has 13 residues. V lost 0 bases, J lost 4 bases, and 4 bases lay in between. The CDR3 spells CASSLDRNQPQHF. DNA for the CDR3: TGTGCCAGCAGCTTAGACCGGAATCAGCCCCAGCATTTT.

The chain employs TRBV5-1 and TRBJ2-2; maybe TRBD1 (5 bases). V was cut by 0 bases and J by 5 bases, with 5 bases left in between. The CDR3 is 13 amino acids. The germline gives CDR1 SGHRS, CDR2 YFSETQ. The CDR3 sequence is CASSLDRTGELFF. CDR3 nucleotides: TGCGCCAGCAGCTTGGACAGGACCGGGGAGCTGTTTTTT. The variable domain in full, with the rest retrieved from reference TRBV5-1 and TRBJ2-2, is KAGVTQTPRYLIKTRGQQVTLSCSPISGHRSVSWYQQTPGQGLQFLFEYFSETQRNKGNFPGRFSGRQFSNSRSEMNVSTLELGDSALYLCASSLDRTGELFFGEGSRLTVL.

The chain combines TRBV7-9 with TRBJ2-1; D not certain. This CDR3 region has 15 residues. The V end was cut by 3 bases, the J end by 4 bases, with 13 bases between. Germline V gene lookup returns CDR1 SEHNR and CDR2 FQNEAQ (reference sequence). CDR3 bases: TGTGCCAGCAGCTTTCCTCTAGGTCAATACAATGAGCAGTTCTTC. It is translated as CASSFPLGQYNEQFF.

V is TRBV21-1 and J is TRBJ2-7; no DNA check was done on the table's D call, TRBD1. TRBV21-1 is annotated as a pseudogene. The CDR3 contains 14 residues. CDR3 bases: TGTGCCACACGAGCCCACAGGTTCACCTACGAGCAGTACGTC. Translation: CATRAHRFTYEQYV.

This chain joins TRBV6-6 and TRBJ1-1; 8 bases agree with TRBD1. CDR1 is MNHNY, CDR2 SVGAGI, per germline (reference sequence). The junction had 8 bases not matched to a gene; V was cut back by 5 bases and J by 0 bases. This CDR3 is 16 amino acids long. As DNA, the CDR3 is TGTGCCAGCAGTCGGGACAGGCCTACGATGAACACTGAAGCTTTCTTT. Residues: CASSRDRPTMNTEAFF.